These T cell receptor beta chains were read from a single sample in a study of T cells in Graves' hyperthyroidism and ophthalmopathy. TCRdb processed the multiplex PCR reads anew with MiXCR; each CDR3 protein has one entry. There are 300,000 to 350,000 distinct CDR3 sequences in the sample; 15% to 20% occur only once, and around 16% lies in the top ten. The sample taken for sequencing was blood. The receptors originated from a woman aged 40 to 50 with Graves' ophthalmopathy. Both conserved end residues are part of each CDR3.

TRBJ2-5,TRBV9,CASSVGSAAETQYF
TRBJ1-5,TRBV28,CASRAGIQSVDSNQPQHF
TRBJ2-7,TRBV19,CASSPLGTSGTYEQYF
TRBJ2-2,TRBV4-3,CASSRRTGGRNTGELFF
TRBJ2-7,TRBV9,CASSALGGNYEQYF
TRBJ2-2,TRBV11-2,CASSLESFRELSTGELFF
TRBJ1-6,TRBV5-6,CASSIAGGYNSPLHF
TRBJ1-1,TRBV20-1,CSANGGGTEAFF
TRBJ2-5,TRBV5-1,CASSSGTGDVETQYF
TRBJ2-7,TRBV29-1,CSVEGGGGPEQYF
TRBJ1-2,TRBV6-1,CASSPRLAHRLGGYTF
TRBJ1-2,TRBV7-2,CASSLLTGGFDGYTF
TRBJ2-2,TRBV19,CASRLAGAANTGELFF
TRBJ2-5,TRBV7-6,CASSFGGGLKTQYF
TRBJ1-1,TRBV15,CATSRETGFTEAFF
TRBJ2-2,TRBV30,CAWSAPEWATGELFF
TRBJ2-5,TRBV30,CAWNAGLETQYF
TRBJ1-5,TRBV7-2,CASRENSNQPQHF
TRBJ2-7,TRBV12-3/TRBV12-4,CASAPPKGWYEQYF
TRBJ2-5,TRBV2,CASSEALRGAWETQYF
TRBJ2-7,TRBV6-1,CASSQDRASYEQYF
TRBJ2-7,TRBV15,CATSRVASSYEQYF
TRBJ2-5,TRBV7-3,CASSPTGTGTRDQYF
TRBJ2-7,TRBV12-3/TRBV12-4,CASRGGTSPYEQYF
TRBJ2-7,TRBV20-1,CSAGGTSGTYEQYF
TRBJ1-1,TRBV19,CASSIGAGGFEAFF
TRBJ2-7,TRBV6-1,CASSEIDRTRPQAYEQYF
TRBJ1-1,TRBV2,CASCWGQGNTEAFF
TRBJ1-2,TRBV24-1,CATSGAGSGYTF
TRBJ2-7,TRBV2,CASSAGQPKGQYF
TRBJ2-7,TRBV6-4,CASSYGTDSEYEQYF
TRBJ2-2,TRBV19,CATKPPQGSGELFF
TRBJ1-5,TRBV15,CATSRPDRGMGNQPQHF
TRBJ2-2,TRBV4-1,CASSPVGPRYGGELFF
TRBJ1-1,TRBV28,CASSPAGYMNTEAFF
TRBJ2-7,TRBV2,CASSGDWYEQYF
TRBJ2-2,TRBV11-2,CASSQAWGQGATGELFF
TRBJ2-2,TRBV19,CASRPRGTGELFF
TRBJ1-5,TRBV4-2,CASSQDGPIHQPQHF
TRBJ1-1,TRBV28,CASRPQGAMNTEAFF
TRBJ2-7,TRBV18,CASSPGPTREQYF
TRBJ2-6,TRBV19,CASSIRRTGGRSGANVLTF
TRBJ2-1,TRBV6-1,CASSDGLAGPNEQFF
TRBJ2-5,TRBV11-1,CASSPARVAGSLLGETQYF
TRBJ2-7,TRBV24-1,CATSVGTGGADEQYF
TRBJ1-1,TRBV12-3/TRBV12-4,CASKHRVSGGSTEAFF
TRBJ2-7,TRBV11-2,CASSSGFSRQYF
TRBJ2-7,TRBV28,CASRPTSGSRHEQYF
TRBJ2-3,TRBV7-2,CASSAQRHSDTQYF
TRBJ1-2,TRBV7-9,CASSAAGPGGYTF
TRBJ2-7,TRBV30,CAVQPRTPTYEQYF
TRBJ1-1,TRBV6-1,CASRVNRDRSTEAFF
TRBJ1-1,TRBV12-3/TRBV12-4,CASRRDRNYPTEAFF
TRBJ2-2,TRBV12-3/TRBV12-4,CASRPQTGYTGELFF
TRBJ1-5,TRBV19,CASKSLTGNQPQPF
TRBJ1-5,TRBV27,CASRSQMGDQPQHF
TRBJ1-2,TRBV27,CASSPYPGQGQFYGYTF
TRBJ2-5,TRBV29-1,CSVDGGRTQYF